This entry describes one T cell receptor beta chain. This clone was seen many times. Its antigen has not been determined. One base away there is no much larger clone; base qualities are not given. The data were obtained in a study of beta chain features in type 1 diabetes (dated by TCRdb to between 2018 and 2020). The study in broad terms: Mean age, gender distribution, total cell number and subset yield were not different between patients and healthy donors. A total of about 110 million sorted cells were examined across all samples, and the number of cells per subset was strongly correlated with RNA yield. In the study, TCRB repertoires of sorted circulating CD4+ T cell subsets from recently diagnosed type 1 diabetes patients were compared with those of matched healthy donors. Regulatory and stem cell-like memory subsets were isolated from only 8 patients and roughly eight healthy donors, whereas naive and central memory subsets came from all 30 or so donors.

The entire isolated RNA was reverse transcribed using the High Capacity cDNA Reverse Transcription Kit, and thus expressed TCRB transcripts were sequenced. Naive, central memory and regulatory T cell samples underwent deep immunoSEQ sequencing, averaging around 3.7 million total reads per sample. Sorted cells were lysed in RLT buffer, and RNA was extracted using DNase-treated RNeasy Micro or Mini kits according to cell number. To prevent cross-contamination, each cell subset was processed individually, whereas patient and healthy donor samples were processed jointly. TCRB sequences were amplified from cDNA with the immunoSEQ multiplex PCR, producing 87-bp fragments spanning the CDR3 region. Sequencing of the amplicons was done on the Illumina HiSeq platform. Concerning the study's data processing: Synthetic template baselines were used to correct PCR bias computationally, reads within Hamming distance 2 were collapsed, and singletons that could not be merged were discarded. Reads were aligned against IMGT so that V, D and J genes, CDR3 length and insertions or deletions at six rearrangement sites could be assigned. Within each subset, clonotype counts were normalized to the number of sorted cells before true diversity and Gini coefficients were calculated with the tcR R package. Repertoire sharing was quantified using the overlap coefficient calculated on TCRB nucleotide sequences. TCRdb carries this immuneACCESS record with in-frame sequences only. Its versions omit some clonotypes, under half of them owing to an unresolved V gene in the studies checked, with the rest unexplained. V, J and clone size derive from that table, while D and trimming were established from the DNA sequence. In this sample the table shows around 250,000 clones, 27% of which occur a single time. The ten largest clones add up to approximately 4% of the sample.

The study at large found these results: Fewer insertions and more nucleotide deletions at VDJ recombination sites were observed in patients with type 1 diabetes, implying thymic rearrangement abnormalities. Naive, central memory and regulatory TCRB repertoires appeared more similar among patients than among healthy donors. Because cDNA rather than genomic DNA was sequenced, highly expressing activated cells could have been over-represented, although no difference in activation and CD3 levels was found between groups. Type 1 diabetes patients showed a moderate but significant shortening of TCRB CDR3 length in all four CD4+ subsets. Only small numbers of individuals were included in the HLA sub-analyses, which left unresolved whether HLA type had any influence on TCRB rearrangement. PCR might favor shorter templates, but patient and control samples were amplified and corrected together, so any skew would affect both groups equally.

From the germline V gene, CDR1 is SGHTA and CDR2 is FQGNSA. Trimming removed 2 bases from V and 4 bases from J, leaving 6 bases between the germline ends. The CDR3 numbers 12 residues from cysteine through phenylalanine. Of the read, only the CDR3 DNA is kept; its 36 bases are in frame from base 1. Each donor gave one peripheral blood draw, roughly 0.11 L on average, collected into heparinised tubes. A BD FACSAria II and a panel including CD45RO, CCR7, CD25, CD127, CD95 and CD27 were used to sort naive, central memory, regulatory and stem cell-like memory CD4+ T cells. All sorted populations exceeded 95% purity. PBMCs were isolated right away by Lymphoprep density gradient centrifugation and were stained directly, without culture. To minimize batch effects, samples were stained and sorted in pairs, one healthy donor with one patient per experiment.

This TCR derives from a man aged 25 to 45 in good health. Sequences were obtained from central memory CD4+ T cells from blood. The rearranged segments are TRBV7-2 and TRBJ2-7; the D segment could be TRBD2, given 5 matching bases. The CDR3 region: CASSLTGYEQYF. DNA sequence: TGTGCCAGCAGCTTAACGGGGTACGAGCAGTACTTC.